This TCR beta chain was captured in a study of shared clonotypes between healthy human individuals. The repertoire was sequenced with immunoSEQ multiplex PCR; TCRdb's copy has only in-frame clones and lacks some. This sample has hundreds of thousands of clones; about four fifths occur once, and the top ten carry around 14%. This clone was detected ten times or more. Donors, without exception, were Caucasian adults residing in Nashville, Tennessee. The CDR3 is 15 amino acids. The V gene lost 5 bases and the J gene lost 10 bases, with 18 bases spanning the gap. Germline CDR1 and CDR2: MNHNS and SASEGT. The sequence was collected from a woman between 40 and 55 years old in good health. Some clones in this sample may be carry-over from other donors' samples. Sequences were obtained from PBMCs. This chain connects TRBV6-1 to TRBJ1-6, with a tentative D call TRBD1 (6 bases). The CDR3 region is CASSINRVVGSPLHF. CDR3 DNA: TGTGCCAGCAGTATAAACAGGGTTGTAGGCTCACCCCTCCACTTT.